This T cell receptor (beta chain) appears in the sequencing data of a study of neurological immune-mediated disorders. Germline lookup yields CDR1 SEHNR and CDR2 FQNEAQ (reference sequence). The CDR3 has 13 residues. V shed 2 bases and J shed 6 bases, with 10 bases lying between them. MiXCR, applied by TCRdb to the 5' RACE reads, yields one record per CDR3 protein. The sample lists approximately 36,000 distinct CDR3 sequences; more than 3% were seen once. Time point meaning: longitudinal time-point 1 (baseline). Many counts were recorded for this clonotype. This sequence originates from a woman aged 60-75 years with multiple sclerosis. The specimen sequenced was PBMCs. The rearrangement joins TRBV7-9 to TRBJ1-2; D not resolved. CDR3 nucleotides: TGTGCCAGCAGCTTATCCCCGAACAATGGCTACACCTTC. This translates into CASSLSPNNGYTF.